These 31 T cell receptor beta chains originate from one sample sequenced in a study of OX40 agonist ivuxolimab in advanced cancers. The method was immunoSEQ multiplex PCR; TCRdb's version includes in-frame clones alone and lacks a portion of them. The profile shows about 22,000 clones, around four fifths of them singletons. Material: CD4+ or CD8+ T cells sorted from blood, obtained in a trial of the OX40 agonist ivuxolimab. All receptors derive from an adult with an advanced solid tumor such as melanoma, head and neck, liver or kidney cancer.

The CDR3 DNA sequence: TGTGCCAGCAGCTCCTCGGCCTTTTCCCGTTCCTACGAGCAGTACTTC. This sequence encodes CASSSSAFSRSYEQYF. The V gene is TRBV5-4, the J gene TRBJ2-7; D remains ambiguous. The CDR3 extends over 16 amino acids. The germline CDR1 and CDR2 sequences are SGHNT and YYREEE (reference sequence). Deletions cut 3 bases from V and 1 base from J, with 17 bases between.

This clone turned up a few times. The CDR3 reads CASSFTGTESPLHF. The DNA for the CDR3 is TGTGCCAGCAGCTTCACCGGGACGGAATCACCCCTCCACTTT. The rearrangement joins TRBV7-9 to TRBJ1-6; D is possibly TRBD1 (5 bases). The germline V gene encodes CDR1 SEHNR and CDR2 FQNEAQ (reference sequence). The CDR3 is 14 amino acids. The V and J ends lost 3 bases and 10 bases respectively, with 13 bases between them. Filled out from reference TRBV7-9 and TRBJ1-6, the complete variable domain reads DTGVSQNPRHKITKRGQNVTFRCDPISEHNRLYWYRQTLGQGPEFLTYFQNEAQLEKSRLLSDRFSAERPKGSFSTLEIQRTEQGDSAMYLCASSFTGTESPLHFGNGTRLTVT.

This clone came up many times. V gene TRBV28 combines with J gene TRBJ1-5, with D tentatively TRBD1 (6 bases). Germline V lookup: CDR1 MDHEN, CDR2 SYDVKM. CDR3 length: 16 residues. Trimming took off 10 bases at V and 2 bases at J, with 21 bases between the two ends. As DNA, the CDR3 is TGTGCCACCCAGGGGCTTCGCCTTGTCGGCAATCAGCCCCAGCATTTT. Translated, it gives CATQGLRLVGNQPQHF.

This sequence joins TRBV19 and TRBJ1-3; a weak D match, TRBD1 (6 bases). This CDR3 region has 15 residues. V dropped 3 bases and J dropped 4 bases, with 13 bases sitting between them. Per germline, CDR1 LNHDA and CDR2 SQIVND (reference sequence). This chain's CDR3 is CASSMLQGTGNTIYF. The DNA for the CDR3 is TGTGCCAGTAGTATGTTACAGGGCACCGGAAACACCATATATTTT.

In its sample, this clone was seen once. The chain joins TRBV11-1 to TRBJ2-4; perhaps TRBD2 as D (6 bases). Looked up from germline, CDR1 is SGHAT and CDR2 is FQDESV (reference sequence). There are 17 residues in the CDR3. V lost 4 bases to trimming and J lost 0 bases, with 16 bases between them. This CDR3 is CASSSGTFGGAKNIQYF. DNA of the CDR3: TGTGCCAGCAGCTCAGGGACGTTCGGGGGAGCCAAAAACATTCAGTACTTC.

V and J are TRBV5-5 and TRBJ1-5; a possible D gene is TRBD1 (6 bases). Per the germline V gene, CDR1 is SGHKS and CDR2 is YYEKEE (reference sequence). V was clipped by 1 base and J by 6 bases, with 11 bases between them. The CDR3 has 14 amino acids. The DNA of the CDR3 is TGTGCCAGCAGCTTGTCACAGGGAGGTCAGCCCCAGCATTTT. Protein sequence: CASSLSQGGQPQHF. The full variable domain, in which reference TRBV5-5 and TRBJ1-5 provide the parts outside the CDR3, is DAGVTQSPTHLIKTRGQQVTLRCSPISGHKSVSWYQQVLGQGPQFIFQYYEKEERGRGNFPDRFSARQFPNYSSELNVNALLLGDSALYLCASSLSQGGQPQHFGDGTRLSIL.

The chain carries TRBV15 and TRBJ1-5; D perhaps matches TRBD1 (5 bases). CDR3 length: 20 amino acids. Trimming cost V 4 bases and J 0 bases, with 25 bases left between them. CDR1 is LNHNV, CDR2 YYDKDF, per germline (reference sequence). DNA of the CDR3: TGTGCCACCAGCAACCACATAGTAACAGGCGGACCGTCTAGCAATCAGCCCCAGCATTTT. Translated: CATSNHIVTGGPSSNQPQHF.

V usage is TRBV11-2 and J usage is TRBJ1-2; D uncertain. Germline V gives CDR1 SGHAT, CDR2 FQNNGV. V lost 1 base, J lost 6 bases, and 6 bases lay in between. The CDR3 has 12 residues. The CDR3 loop reads CASSLGRDGYTF. CDR3 sequence (DNA): TGTGCCAGCAGCTTAGGAAGGGATGGCTACACCTTC.

The chain joins TRBV19 to TRBJ2-7, with D unclear. V lost 1 base to trimming and J lost 3 bases, with 7 bases between them. Germline assignment: CDR1 LNHDA and CDR2 SQIVND (reference sequence). CDR3 length equals 13 residues. DNA for the CDR3: TGTGCCAGTAGTATAGGTATCGGCTACGAGCAGTACTTC. This translates into CASSIGIGYEQYF.

The rearrangement links TRBV2 to TRBJ2-1, with D unresolved. Germline CDR1 and CDR2: SNHLY and FYNNEI. Trimming pared 6 bases from V and 6 bases from J, leaving 6 bases between. CDR3 length: 11 amino acids. The CDR3 reads CASRTSNEQFF. CDR3 DNA: TGTGCCAGCAGGACCAGCAATGAGCAGTTCTTC.

The genes are TRBV7-4 and TRBJ2-7, with D unresolved. V was pared by 5 bases and J by 5 bases, with 7 bases between. Looked up from germline, CDR1 is SGHVT and CDR2 is SQSDAQ. The CDR3 spans 11 residues. The CDR3 region is CASSLYNEQYF. CDR3 sequence (DNA): TGTGCCAGCAGCCTCTATAACGAGCAGTACTTC.

The gene calls are TRBV19 and TRBJ1-5; D ambiguous. The CDR3 covers 18 residues. The germline gives CDR1 LNHDA, CDR2 SQIVND (reference sequence). Trimming left V 2 bases short and J 0 bases short, with 17 bases between. The CDR3 DNA reads as TGTGCCAGTAGTATATTTATTATAGGGAGATATAGCAATCAGCCCCAGCATTTT. Translation: CASSIFIIGRYSNQPQHF.

The chain carries TRBV7-3 and TRBJ2-1; D may match TRBD1 or TRBD2 (6 bases each). This CDR3 has 14 residues. Per the germline V gene, CDR1 is SGHTA and CDR2 is FQGTGA. V was pared by 4 bases and J by 11 bases, with 18 bases between. The CDR3 sequence: CASSSGGSGTQQFF. The CDR3 coding sequence is TGTGCCAGCAGCTCCGGGGGCTCGGGGACTCAGCAGTTCTTC.

This clone appeared a few times. The chain couples TRBV6-5 to TRBJ1-3; D gene unclear. This CDR3 has 14 amino acids. Trimming took 2 bases from V and 3 from J, leaving 8 bases between them. CDR1 MNHEY and CDR2 SVGAGI come from the germline V gene. The CDR3 DNA sequence: TGTGCCAGCAGTTACACTACAAGTGGAAACACCATATATTTT. This gives the protein CASSYTTSGNTIYF.

This clone has only a few counts. Different DNA sequences within this sample yield the same CDR3. The chain combines TRBV7-2 with TRBJ2-7, with 8 nucleotides matching TRBD2. The CDR3 has 14 amino acids. With V trimmed by 3 bases and J by 2 bases, 3 bases remained unmatched. Germline values: CDR1 SGHTA, CDR2 FQGNSA. The chain's CDR3 is CASSFSGTAYEQYF. The CDR3 DNA reads as TGTGCCAGCAGCTTTAGCGGGACGGCCTACGAGCAGTACTTC. The variable domain in full, completed from reference TRBV7-2 and TRBJ2-7, reads GAGVSQSPSNKVTEKGKDVELRCDPISGHTALYWYRQSLGQGLEFLIYFQGNSAPDKSGLPSDRFSAERTGGSVSTLTIQRTQQEDSAVYLCASSFSGTAYEQYFGPGTRLTVT.

This rearrangement joins TRBV11-2 to TRBJ2-7; D not resolved. Per germline, CDR1 SGHAT and CDR2 FQNNGV. The CDR3 has 15 residues. The V end was cut by 3 bases, the J end by 4 bases, with 16 bases between. As DNA, the CDR3 is TGTGCCAGCAGCTTGCCCGGAGCAGGTTTTTACGAGCAGTACTTC. It is translated as CASSLPGAGFYEQYF.

The rearrangement uses TRBV5-1 and TRBJ1-1; 10 bases line up with TRBD1. This CDR3 is built from 17 residues. Unmatched junction bases numbered 16, after V lost 1 base and J lost 10 bases. Germline lookup yields CDR1 SGHRS and CDR2 YFSETQ. CDR3 nucleotides: TGCGCCAGCAGCTTGTTTTTTTTAGACAGGGGGCAACCGGCAGCTTTCTTT. Residues: CASSLFFLDRGQPAAFF.

V usage is TRBV27 and J usage is TRBJ2-1; D gene unclear. The CDR3 has 11 residues. Trimming left V 5 bases short and J 8 bases short, with 7 bases between. Germline CDR1 and CDR2: MNHEY and SMNVEV (reference sequence). The CDR3 sequence: CASSHGDEQFF. As DNA, the CDR3 is TGTGCCAGCAGTCATGGGGATGAGCAGTTCTTC.

Turning to this clone: The same CDR3 arises from other DNA sequences in this sample as well. This chain connects TRBV5-1 to TRBJ1-3; a possible D gene is TRBD1 (6 bases). This CDR3 contains 15 residues. V was shortened by 3 bases and J by 0 bases, with 10 bases between the two germline ends. CDR1 and CDR2 from the germline V gene are SGHRS and YFSETQ. CDR3 nucleotide sequence: TGCGCCAGCAGCTGGGACACCTCCTCTGGAAACACCATATATTTT. Amino acid sequence: CASSWDTSSGNTIYF.

The chain employs TRBV19 and TRBJ1-2; TRBD1 matches at 7 bases. CDR3 length: 15 residues. The V gene's germline CDR1 is LNHDA and CDR2 SQIVND (reference sequence). V was pared by 5 bases and J by 8 bases, with 14 bases of the junction left unmatched. The CDR3 bases are TGTGCCAGTAGTGTGACACCGGGACAGTTTCAGGGCTACACCTTC. Protein: CASSVTPGQFQGYTF.

The gene calls are TRBV7-9 and TRBJ2-7, with D uncertain. V lost 1 base and J lost 7, with 11 bases in between. Germline CDR1 SEHNR, CDR2 FQNEAQ (reference sequence). This CDR3 region has 13 residues. CDR3 in DNA: TGTGCCAGCAGCTTAGAAGGGTTTGGAGAGCAGTACTTC. Its protein product is CASSLEGFGEQYF.

The genes are TRBV4-1 and TRBJ1-2, with D perhaps matching TRBD1 (6 bases). CDR3 length equals 14 residues. The V gene lost 3 bases and the J gene lost 4 bases, with 12 bases spanning the gap. The V gene's germline CDR1 is MGHRA and CDR2 YSYEKL. The CDR3 DNA is TGCGCCAGCAGCCACAACCGGGACACCTATGGCTACACCTTC. Residues: CASSHNRDTYGYTF.

This clone was recorded once. The rearrangement uses TRBV27 and TRBJ1-1; 8 bases match TRBD1. Losses at the gene ends were 6 bases for V and 7 bases for J; bases not matched to a gene: 7. The CDR3 has 13 amino acids. Germline V gene data show CDR1 as MNHEY and CDR2 as SMNVEV (reference sequence). The CDR3 spells CASRVDRDREAFF. For the CDR3, the DNA is TGTGCCAGCAGAGTGGACAGGGACCGTGAAGCTTTCTTT.

The genes are TRBV4-1 and TRBJ2-3; a weak D match, TRBD2 (6 bases). This CDR3 has 19 residues. V lost 1 base, J lost 0 bases, and 20 bases lay in between. The germline V gene has CDR1 MGHRA and CDR2 YSYEKL. The CDR3 region has the DNA TGCGCCAGCAGCCAAGTATCTCCCCCGGGACTTTCTAGCACAGATACGCAGTATTTT. Translating gives CASSQVSPPGLSSTDTQYF.

The chain has TRBV4-2 and TRBJ2-4; a weak D match, TRBD1 (6 bases). The CDR3 covers 16 residues. Germline V lookup: CDR1 LGHNA, CDR2 YNFKEQ. V lost 4 bases, J lost 9 bases, and 22 bases lay in between. This CDR3 reads CASSLQGTNFLRIQYF. CDR3 bases: TGTGCCAGCAGCCTACAAGGGACAAATTTCCTCCGCATTCAGTACTTC.

The J gene is TRBJ1-1, the V gene TRBV6-1; no definite D call. The V gene's germline CDR1 is MNHNS and CDR2 SASEGT. The CDR3 spans 15 residues. V lost 0 bases and J 0 bases, leaving 8 bases between the germline ends. The CDR3 loop reads CASSEAHGLNTEAFF. As DNA, the CDR3 is TGTGCCAGCAGTGAAGCGCATGGCCTGAACACTGAAGCTTTCTTT.

For the CDR3, the DNA is TGTGCCAGCAGTTCCCTCAGTCTAGGGACTGAAGCTTTCTTT. It encodes CASSSLSLGTEAFF. The chain combines TRBV27 with TRBJ1-1; no reliable D call. The CDR3 extends over 14 amino acids. Germline V gene data show CDR1 as MNHEY and CDR2 as SMNVEV (reference sequence). With 4 bases removed from V and 5 bases from J, the gap between germline ends came to 14 bases.

The chain links TRBV29-1 to TRBJ2-6; 7 bases fit TRBD1. Germline V gene lookup returns CDR1 SQVTM and CDR2 ANQGSEA. Trimming at V came to 4 bases and at J to 0 bases, leaving 9 bases not matched to a gene. The CDR3 contains 17 residues. CDR3 nucleotides: TGCAGCGTTGGAGTCCGGGACAGAAGCTCTGGGGCCAACGTCCTGACTTTC. Its translation: CSVGVRDRSSGANVLTF.

V gene TRBV19 combines with J gene TRBJ1-2; D perhaps matches TRBD1 (5 bases). Germline lookup yields CDR1 LNHDA and CDR2 SQIVND (reference sequence). V dropped 9 bases and J dropped 3 bases, with 14 bases sitting between them. The CDR3 contains 13 residues. This CDR3 is CARDGDSYYGYTF. The CDR3 DNA sequence: TGTGCCAGAGACGGTGACAGCTACTATGGCTACACCTTC.

The gene calls are TRBV11-2 and TRBJ2-7, with D perhaps TRBD1 (5 bases). This CDR3 is built from 19 residues. Germline lookup yields CDR1 SGHAT and CDR2 FQNNGV. V was shortened by 1 base and J by 2 bases, with 24 bases between the two germline ends. This chain's CDR3 is CASSLGRWGTLNATYEQYF. The CDR3 coding sequence is TGTGCCAGCAGCTTAGGACGGTGGGGCACCTTAAATGCCACCTACGAGCAGTACTTC.

This clone was counted a single time. The CDR3, as DNA: TGTGCCAGCAGCTTAGATCCCCAAACGTTAGATACGCAGTATTTT. Its translation is CASSLDPQTLDTQYF. V gene TRBV11-2 combines with J gene TRBJ2-3; D uncertain. V dropped 0 bases and J dropped 5 bases, with 12 bases sitting between them. The length of the CDR3 is 15 residues. CDR1 is SGHAT and CDR2 is FQNNGV in the germline V gene.